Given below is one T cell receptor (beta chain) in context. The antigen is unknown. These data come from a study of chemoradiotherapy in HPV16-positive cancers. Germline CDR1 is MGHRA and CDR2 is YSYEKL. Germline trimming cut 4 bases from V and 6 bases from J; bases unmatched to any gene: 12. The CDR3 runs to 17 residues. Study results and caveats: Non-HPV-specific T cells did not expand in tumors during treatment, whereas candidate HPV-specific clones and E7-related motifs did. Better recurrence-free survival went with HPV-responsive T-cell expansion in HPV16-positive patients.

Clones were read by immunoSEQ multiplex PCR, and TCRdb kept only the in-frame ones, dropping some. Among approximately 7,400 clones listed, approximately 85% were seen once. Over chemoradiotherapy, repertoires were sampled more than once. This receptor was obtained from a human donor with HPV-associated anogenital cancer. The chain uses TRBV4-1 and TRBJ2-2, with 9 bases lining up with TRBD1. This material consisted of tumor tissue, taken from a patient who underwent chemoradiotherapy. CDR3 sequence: CASSRLGTGRGAGELFF. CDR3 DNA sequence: TGCGCCAGCAGCCGCCTCGGGACAGGGCGAGGGGCCGGGGAGCTGTTTTTT.